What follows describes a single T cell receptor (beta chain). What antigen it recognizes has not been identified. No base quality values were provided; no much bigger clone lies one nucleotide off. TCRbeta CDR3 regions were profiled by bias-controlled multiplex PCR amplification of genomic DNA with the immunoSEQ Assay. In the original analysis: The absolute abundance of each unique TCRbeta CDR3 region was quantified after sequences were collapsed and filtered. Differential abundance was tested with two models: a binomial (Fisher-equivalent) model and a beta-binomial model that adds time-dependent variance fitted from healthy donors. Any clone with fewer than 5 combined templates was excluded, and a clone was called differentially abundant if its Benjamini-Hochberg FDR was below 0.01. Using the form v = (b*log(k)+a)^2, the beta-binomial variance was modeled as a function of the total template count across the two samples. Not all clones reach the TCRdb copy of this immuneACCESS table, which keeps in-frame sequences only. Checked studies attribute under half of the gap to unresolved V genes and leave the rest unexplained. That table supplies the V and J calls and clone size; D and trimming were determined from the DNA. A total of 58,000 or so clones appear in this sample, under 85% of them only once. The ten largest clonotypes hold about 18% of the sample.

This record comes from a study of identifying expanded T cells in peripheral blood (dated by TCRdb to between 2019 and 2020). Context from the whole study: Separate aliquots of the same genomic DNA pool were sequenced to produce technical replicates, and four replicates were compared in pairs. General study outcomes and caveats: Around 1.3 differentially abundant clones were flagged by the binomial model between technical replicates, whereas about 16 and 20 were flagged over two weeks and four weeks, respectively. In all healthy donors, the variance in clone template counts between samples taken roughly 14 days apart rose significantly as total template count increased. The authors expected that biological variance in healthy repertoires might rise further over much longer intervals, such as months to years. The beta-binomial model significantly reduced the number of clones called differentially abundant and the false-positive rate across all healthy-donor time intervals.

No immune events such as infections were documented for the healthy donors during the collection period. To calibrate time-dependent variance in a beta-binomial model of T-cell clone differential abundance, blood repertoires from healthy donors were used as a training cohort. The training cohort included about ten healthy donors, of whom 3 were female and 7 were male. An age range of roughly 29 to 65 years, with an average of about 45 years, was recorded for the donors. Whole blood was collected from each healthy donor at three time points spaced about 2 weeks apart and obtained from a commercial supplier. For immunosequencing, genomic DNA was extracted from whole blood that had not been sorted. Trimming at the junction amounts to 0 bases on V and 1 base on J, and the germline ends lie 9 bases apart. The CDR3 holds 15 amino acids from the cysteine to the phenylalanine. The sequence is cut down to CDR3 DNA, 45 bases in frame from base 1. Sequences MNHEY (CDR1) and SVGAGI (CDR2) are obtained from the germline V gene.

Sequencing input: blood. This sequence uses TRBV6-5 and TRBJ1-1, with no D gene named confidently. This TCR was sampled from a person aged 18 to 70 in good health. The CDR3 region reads CASSYSKFGNTEAFF. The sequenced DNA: TGTGCCAGCAGTTACTCGAAGTTTGGGAACACTGAAGCTTTCTTT.